This paragraph reports one T cell receptor beta chain. This entry belongs to a study of blood T cell repertoires in COVID-19. The germline V and J ends were trimmed by 3 bases and 2 bases, with 10 bases remaining between them. The length of the CDR3 is 14 residues. CDR1 and CDR2 from the germline V gene are KGHSH and LQKENI. Only in-frame clones appear in the TCRdb table, and some are missing; sequencing was by immunoSEQ multiplex PCR. The data hold around 230,000 clones, with about 91% observed a single time. What was sequenced was PBMCs or T cells enriched from blood (not recorded which). The chain recombines TRBV18 with TRBJ1-1, with D possibly being TRBD1 (6 bases). This TCR derives from a woman in her 40s with acute COVID-19. As DNA, the CDR3 is TGTGCCAGCTCACCCGCAGGGGCCAACACTGAAGCTTTCTTT. The encoded protein is CASSPAGANTEAFF.